This T cell receptor (beta chain) was captured in a study of blood T cell repertoires in COVID-19. Study-wide context: The cDNA or gDNA used as material had been derived from T cells, B-cell-depleted T cells, or PBMCs.

Under the authors' procedure: The assay estimated nucleated cells by amplifying reference gene primers. Libraries were prepared by immunoSEQ multiplex PCR; TCRdb keeps only in-frame clonotypes and omits some of them. D and trimming come from the DNA, and the V and J calls and clone size come from that table. The sample comprises fewer than 200,000 clones, about 88% of which are singletons, and around 1.3% rests with the top ten. Allocation to cohorts depended on clinical history reported by the participants. This CDR3 spans 17 amino acids. CDR1 and CDR2 (germline): SGHTA, FQGNSA. The V and J ends lost 2 bases and 1 base, in that order; junction bases with no gene match: 9.

Sample: PBMCs or T cells enriched from blood (not recorded which). The sequence was obtained from a human donor with acute COVID-19. The donor label of this sample is uncertain. J is TRBJ2-5 and V is TRBV7-2, with TRBD2 matching over 8 bases. Here the CDR3 reads CASSLIPGLGAQETQYF. The CDR3 nucleotides read TGTGCCAGCAGCTTAATTCCGGGACTAGGGGCCCAAGAGACCCAGTACTTC.